This T cell receptor beta chain came from a study of cytomegalovirus exposure and HLA in healthy donors. The overall study: Ancestry clustering placed around 80% of a few hundred genotyped donors in the Caucasian-associated cluster.

This CDR3 is 16 amino acids long. Germline V lookup: CDR1 KGHSH, CDR2 LQKENI. J gave up 0 bases and V 3 bases, and 7 bases lay outside the gene matches. The PCR was carried out with 60 Vbeta primers and 13 Jbeta primers. This table comes from immunoSEQ multiplex PCR, and its TCRdb copy is limited to in-frame clones, with some not included. The sample shows over 150,000 clones, approximately 82% of them seen only once. The clonotype was recovered from a male donor in good health and CMV-seronegative. The chain couples TRBV18 to TRBJ1-1, with 7 positions matching TRBD1. The sequencing input was PBMCs. The CDR3 coding sequence is TGTGCCAGCTCACCGGCAGGGGGTGAAGTGAACACTGAAGCTTTCTTT. Protein sequence: CASSPAGGEVNTEAFF.